This section outlines one T cell receptor (beta chain) sequence together with its context. Its antigen is unidentified. The data were taken from a study of shared clonotypes between healthy human individuals. General study results and limits: The genetic and exposure-history diversity represented was limited by few donors.

Every donor, a Caucasian adult, lived in Nashville, Tennessee. Germline CDR1 MDHEN, CDR2 SYDVKM. The CDR3 spans 14 residues. The ends were cut back, 5 bases at V and 6 bases at J, with 13 bases in the middle. The method was immunoSEQ multiplex PCR; TCRdb's version includes in-frame clones alone and lacks a portion of them. The data contain about 460,000 clones, roughly 80% of them seen just once; the ten biggest clones take up around 12%. This clonotype was sampled from a woman aged 40 to 49 in good health. Some clones in this sample may be carry-over from other donors' samples. The chain carries TRBV28 and TRBJ1-4; possibly TRBD1 for D (6 bases). Sequenced: PBMCs. This chain's CDR3 is CASSQQGGDEKLFF. Written as DNA, the CDR3 is TGTGCCAGCAGTCAACAGGGTGGGGATGAAAAACTGTTTTTT.